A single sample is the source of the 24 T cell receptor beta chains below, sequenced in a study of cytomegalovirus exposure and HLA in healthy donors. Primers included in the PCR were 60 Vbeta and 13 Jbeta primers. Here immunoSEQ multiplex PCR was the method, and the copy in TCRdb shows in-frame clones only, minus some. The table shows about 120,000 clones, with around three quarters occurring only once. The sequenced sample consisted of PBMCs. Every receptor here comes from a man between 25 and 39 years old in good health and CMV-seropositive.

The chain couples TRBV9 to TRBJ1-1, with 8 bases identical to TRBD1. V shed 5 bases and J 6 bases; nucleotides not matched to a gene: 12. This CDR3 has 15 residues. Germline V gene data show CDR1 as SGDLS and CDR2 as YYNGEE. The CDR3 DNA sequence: TGTGCCAGCAGTTTATCAGGGGGCGCGTGGGCTGAAGCTTTCTTT. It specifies CASSLSGGAWAEAFF.

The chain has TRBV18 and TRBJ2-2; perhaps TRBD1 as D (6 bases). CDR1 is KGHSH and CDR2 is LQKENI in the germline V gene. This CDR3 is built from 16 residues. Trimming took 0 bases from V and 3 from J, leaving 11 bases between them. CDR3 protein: CASSPPSRGDTGELFF. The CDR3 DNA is TGTGCCAGCTCACCACCTTCCAGGGGAGACACCGGGGAGCTGTTTTTT.

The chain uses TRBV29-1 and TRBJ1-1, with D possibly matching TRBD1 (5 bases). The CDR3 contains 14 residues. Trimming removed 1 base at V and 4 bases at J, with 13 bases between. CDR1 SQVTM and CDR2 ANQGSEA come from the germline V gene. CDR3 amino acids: CSVEVAGLSTEAFF. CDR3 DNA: TGCAGCGTTGAAGTGGCGGGGCTAAGCACTGAAGCTTTCTTT.

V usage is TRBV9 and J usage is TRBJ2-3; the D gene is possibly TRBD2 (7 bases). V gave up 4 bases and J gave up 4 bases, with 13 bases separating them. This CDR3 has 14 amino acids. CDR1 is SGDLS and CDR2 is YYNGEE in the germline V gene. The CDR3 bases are TGTGCCAGCAGCATACAGGGAGGGGCAGATACGCAGTATTTT. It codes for CASSIQGGADTQYF.

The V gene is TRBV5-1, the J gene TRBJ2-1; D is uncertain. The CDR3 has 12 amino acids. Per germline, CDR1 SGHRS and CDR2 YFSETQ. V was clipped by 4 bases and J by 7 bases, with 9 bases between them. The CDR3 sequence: CASSMDLNEQFF. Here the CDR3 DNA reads TGCGCCAGCAGCATGGACCTAAATGAGCAGTTCTTC.

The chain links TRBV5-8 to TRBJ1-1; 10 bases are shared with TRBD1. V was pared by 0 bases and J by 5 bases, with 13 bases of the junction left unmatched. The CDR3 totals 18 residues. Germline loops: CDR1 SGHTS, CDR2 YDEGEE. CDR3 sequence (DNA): TGTGCCAGCAGCTTGGCCCCTGCGAGACAGGGGGCTCGGACTGAAGCTTTCTTT. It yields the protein CASSLAPARQGARTEAFF. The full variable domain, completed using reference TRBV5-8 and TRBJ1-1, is EAGVTQSPTHLIKTRGQQATLRCSPISGHTSVYWYQQALGLGLQFLLWYDEGEERNRGNFPPRFSGRQFPNYSSELNVNALELEDSALYLCASSLAPARQGARTEAFFGQGTRLTVV.

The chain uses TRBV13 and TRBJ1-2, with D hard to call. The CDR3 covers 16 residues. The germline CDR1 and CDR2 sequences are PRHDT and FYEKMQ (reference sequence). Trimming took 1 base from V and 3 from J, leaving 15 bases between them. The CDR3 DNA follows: TGTGCCAGCAGCTTAGTAGAGGGAGAGAGGGACTATGGCTACACCTTC. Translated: CASSLVEGERDYGYTF.

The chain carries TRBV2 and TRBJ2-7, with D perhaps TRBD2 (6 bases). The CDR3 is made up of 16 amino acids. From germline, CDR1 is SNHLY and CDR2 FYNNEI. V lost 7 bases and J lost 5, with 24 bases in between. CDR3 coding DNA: TGTGCCAGCAAGAGGAGGGGATCCCTAATGTCCGACGAGCAGTACTTC. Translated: CASKRRGSLMSDEQYF. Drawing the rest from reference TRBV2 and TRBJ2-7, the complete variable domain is EPEVTQTPSHQVTQMGQEVILRCVPISNHLYFYWYRQILGQKVEFLVSFYNNEISEKSEIFDDQFSVERPDGSNFTLKIRSTKLEDSAMYFCASKRRGSLMSDEQYFGPGTRLTVT.

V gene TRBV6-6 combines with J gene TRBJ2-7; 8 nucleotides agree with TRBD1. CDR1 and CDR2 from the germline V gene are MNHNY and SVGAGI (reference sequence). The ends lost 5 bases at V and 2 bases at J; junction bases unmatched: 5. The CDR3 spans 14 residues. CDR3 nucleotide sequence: TGTGCCAGCAGTAACCGGGACAGGACCTACGAGCAGTACTTC. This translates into CASSNRDRTYEQYF.

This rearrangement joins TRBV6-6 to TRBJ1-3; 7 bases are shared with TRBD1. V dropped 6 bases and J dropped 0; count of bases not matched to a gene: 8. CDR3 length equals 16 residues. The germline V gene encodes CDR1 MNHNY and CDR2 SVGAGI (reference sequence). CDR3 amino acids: CASRIYRGSSGNTIYF. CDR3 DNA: TGTGCCAGCAGGATATACAGGGGAAGCTCTGGAAACACCATATATTTT.

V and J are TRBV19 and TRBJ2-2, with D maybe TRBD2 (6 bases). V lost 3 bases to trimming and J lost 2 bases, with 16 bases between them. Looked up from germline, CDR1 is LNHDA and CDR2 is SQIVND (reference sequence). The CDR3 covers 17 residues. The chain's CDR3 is CASSMGAASANTGELFF. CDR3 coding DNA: TGTGCCAGTAGTATGGGCGCCGCTAGCGCTAACACCGGGGAGCTGTTTTTT. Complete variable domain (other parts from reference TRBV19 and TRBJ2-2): DGGITQSPKYLFRKEGQNVTLSCEQNLNHDAMYWYRQDPGQGLRLIYYSQIVNDFQKGDIAEGYSVSREKKESFPLTVTSAQKNPTAFYLCASSMGAASANTGELFFGEGSRLTVL.

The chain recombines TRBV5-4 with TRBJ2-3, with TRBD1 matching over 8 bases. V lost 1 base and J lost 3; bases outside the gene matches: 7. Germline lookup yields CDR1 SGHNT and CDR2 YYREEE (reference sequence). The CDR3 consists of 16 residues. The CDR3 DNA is TGTGCCAGCAGCTTGAAAGGCAGGGGGCTTACAGATACGCAGTATTTT. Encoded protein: CASSLKGRGLTDTQYF.

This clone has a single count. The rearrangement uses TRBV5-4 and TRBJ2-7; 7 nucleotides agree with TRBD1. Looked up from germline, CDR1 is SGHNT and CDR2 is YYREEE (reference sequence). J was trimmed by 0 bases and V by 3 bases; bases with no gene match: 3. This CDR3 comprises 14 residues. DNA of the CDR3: TGTGCCAGCAGCTGGGGACAGAGCTCCTACGAGCAGTACTTC. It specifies CASSWGQSSYEQYF.

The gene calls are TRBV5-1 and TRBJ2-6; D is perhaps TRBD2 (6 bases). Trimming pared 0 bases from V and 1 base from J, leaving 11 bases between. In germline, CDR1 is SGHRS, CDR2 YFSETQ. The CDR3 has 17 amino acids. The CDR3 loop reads CASSLGGTVSGANVLTF. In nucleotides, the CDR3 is TGCGCCAGCAGCTTGGGGGGGACTGTGTCTGGGGCCAACGTCCTGACTTTC.

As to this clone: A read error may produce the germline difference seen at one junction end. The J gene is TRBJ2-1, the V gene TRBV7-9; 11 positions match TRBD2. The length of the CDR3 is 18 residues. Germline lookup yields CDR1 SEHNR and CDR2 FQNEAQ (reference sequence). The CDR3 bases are TGTGCCAGCAGCGACACTAGCGGGGGAACCACCTCCAACAATGAGCAGTTCTTC. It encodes CASSDTSGGTTSNNEQFF.

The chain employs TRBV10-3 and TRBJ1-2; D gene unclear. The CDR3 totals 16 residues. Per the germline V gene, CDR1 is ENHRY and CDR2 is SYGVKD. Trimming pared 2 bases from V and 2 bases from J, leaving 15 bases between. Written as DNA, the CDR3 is TGTGCCATCAGTGAGGCCCGGGGTGCATCGAACTATGGCTACACCTTC. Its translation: CAISEARGASNYGYTF.

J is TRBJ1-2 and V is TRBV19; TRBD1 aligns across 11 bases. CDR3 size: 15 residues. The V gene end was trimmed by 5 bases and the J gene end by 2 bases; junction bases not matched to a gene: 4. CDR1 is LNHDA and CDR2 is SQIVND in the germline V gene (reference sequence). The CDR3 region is CASSYRDRGNYGYTF. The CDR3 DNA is TGTGCCAGTAGTTACCGGGACAGGGGGAACTATGGCTACACCTTC.

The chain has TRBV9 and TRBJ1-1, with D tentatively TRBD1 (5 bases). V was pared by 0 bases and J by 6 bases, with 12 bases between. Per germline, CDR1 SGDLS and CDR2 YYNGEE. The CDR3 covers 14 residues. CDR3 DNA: TGTGCCAGCAGCGTAGGTACAGGCTATCCTGAAGCTTTCTTT. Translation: CASSVGTGYPEAFF.

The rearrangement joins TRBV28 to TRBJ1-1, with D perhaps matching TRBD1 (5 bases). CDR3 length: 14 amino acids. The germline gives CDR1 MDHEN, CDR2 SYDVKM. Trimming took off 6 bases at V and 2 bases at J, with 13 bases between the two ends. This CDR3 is CASSSPGGNTEAFF. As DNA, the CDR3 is TGTGCCAGCAGCTCCCCCGGGGGTAACACTGAAGCTTTCTTT.

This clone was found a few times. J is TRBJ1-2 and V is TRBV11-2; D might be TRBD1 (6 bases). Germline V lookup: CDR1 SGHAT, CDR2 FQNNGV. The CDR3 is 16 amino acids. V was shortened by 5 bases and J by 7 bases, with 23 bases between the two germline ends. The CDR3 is CASSADSGVERRGYTF. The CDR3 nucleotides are TGTGCCAGCAGCGCGGATTCAGGGGTGGAACGTCGTGGCTACACCTTC.

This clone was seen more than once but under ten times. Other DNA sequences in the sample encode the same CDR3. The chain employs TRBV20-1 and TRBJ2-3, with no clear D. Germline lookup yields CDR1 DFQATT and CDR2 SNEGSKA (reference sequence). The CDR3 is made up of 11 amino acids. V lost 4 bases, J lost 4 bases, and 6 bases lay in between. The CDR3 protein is CSAKGADTQYF. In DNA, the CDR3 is TGCAGTGCTAAAGGAGCAGATACGCAGTATTTT.

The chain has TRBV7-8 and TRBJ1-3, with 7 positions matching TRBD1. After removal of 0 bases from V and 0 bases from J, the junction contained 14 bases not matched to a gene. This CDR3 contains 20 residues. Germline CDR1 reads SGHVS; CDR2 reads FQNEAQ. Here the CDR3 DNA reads TGTGCCAGCAGCTTAGCCCCCGGGACAGCTGAAATGACCTCTGGAAACACCATATATTTT. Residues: CASSLAPGTAEMTSGNTIYF.

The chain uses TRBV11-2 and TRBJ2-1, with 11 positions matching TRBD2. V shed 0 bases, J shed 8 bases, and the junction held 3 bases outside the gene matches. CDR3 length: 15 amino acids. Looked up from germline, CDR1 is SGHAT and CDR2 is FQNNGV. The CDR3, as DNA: TGTGCCAGCAGCTTAGATAGCGGGGGGGCGTATGAGCAGTTCTTC. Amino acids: CASSLDSGGAYEQFF.

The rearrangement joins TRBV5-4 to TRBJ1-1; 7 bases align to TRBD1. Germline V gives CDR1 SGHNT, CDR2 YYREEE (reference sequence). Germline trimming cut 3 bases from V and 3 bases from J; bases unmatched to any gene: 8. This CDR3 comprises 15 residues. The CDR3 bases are TGTGCCAGCAGCTCTCAAACAGGGGATGACACTGAAGCTTTCTTT. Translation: CASSSQTGDDTEAFF.